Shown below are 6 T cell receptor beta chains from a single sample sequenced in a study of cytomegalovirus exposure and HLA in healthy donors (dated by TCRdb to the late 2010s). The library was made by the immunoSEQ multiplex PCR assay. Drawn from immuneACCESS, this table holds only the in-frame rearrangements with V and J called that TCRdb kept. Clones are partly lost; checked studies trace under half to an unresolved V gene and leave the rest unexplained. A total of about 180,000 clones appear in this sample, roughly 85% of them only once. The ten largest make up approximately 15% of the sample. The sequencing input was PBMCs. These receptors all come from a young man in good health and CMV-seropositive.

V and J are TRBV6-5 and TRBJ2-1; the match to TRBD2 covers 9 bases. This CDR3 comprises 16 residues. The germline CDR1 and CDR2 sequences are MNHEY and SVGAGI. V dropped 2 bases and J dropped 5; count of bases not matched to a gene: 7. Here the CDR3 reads CASSYGGGRGDNEQFF. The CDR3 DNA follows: TGTGCCAGCAGTTACGGGGGCGGGAGGGGCGACAATGAGCAGTTCTTC.

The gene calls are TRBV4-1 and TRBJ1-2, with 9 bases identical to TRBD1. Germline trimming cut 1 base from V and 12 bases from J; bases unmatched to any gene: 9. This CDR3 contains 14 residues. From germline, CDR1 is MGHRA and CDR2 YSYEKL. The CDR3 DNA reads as TGCGCCAGCAGCCAAGCCGAAAACGACAGGGGGAACACCTTC. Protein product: CASSQAENDRGNTF.

As DNA, the CDR3 is TGTGCCAGCAGTTCTTCATACGGGGAGGGGGGACATTACAATGAGCAGTTCTTC. Protein sequence: CASSSSYGEGGHYNEQFF. This chain uses TRBV27 with TRBJ2-1; D perhaps matches TRBD2 (7 bases). From germline, CDR1 is MNHEY and CDR2 SMNVEV (reference sequence). V was pared by 4 bases and J by 4 bases, with 23 bases between. The CDR3 contains 18 residues.

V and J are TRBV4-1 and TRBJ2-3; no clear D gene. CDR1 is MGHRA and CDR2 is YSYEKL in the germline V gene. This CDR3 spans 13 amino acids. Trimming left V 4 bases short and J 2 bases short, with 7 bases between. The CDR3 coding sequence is TGCGCCAGCAGCCCGACAATCACAGATACGCAGTATTTT. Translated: CASSPTITDTQYF.

The CDR3 region is CASSPRLAAYEQYF. The CDR3 nucleotides read TGTGCCAGCAGTCCCCGACTAGCGGCCTACGAGCAGTACTTC. The chain joins TRBV6-5 to TRBJ2-7; 9 nucleotides agree with TRBD2. Trimming removed 5 bases from V and 2 bases from J; junction bases left unmatched: 4. Germline loops: CDR1 MNHEY, CDR2 SVGAGI. The CDR3 loop spans 14 amino acids.

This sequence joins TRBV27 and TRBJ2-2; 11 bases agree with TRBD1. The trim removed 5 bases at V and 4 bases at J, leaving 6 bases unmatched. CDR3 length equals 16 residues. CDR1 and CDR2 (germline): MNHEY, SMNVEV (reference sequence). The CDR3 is CASSGDRGYGTGELFF. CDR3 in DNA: TGTGCCAGCAGTGGGGACAGGGGGTATGGCACCGGGGAGCTGTTTTTT.